This T cell receptor beta chain appears in the sequencing data of a study of brain T cells in children with intractable seizures. Overall study results and limits: HCMV serostatus was not known, and viral specificity came from CDR3 similarity only.

The method was immunoSEQ multiplex PCR; TCRdb's version includes in-frame clones alone and lacks a portion of them. The data contain about 340,000 clones, over 90% of them singletons. Time point meaning: blood from clinic visit 5 months post-surgery; TSC patient then seizure free. Before surgery, patients took at least one anti-epileptic drug. A remark on this clone: No antigen is known for it.

The V gene lost 0 bases and the J gene lost 3 bases, with 2 bases spanning the gap. The CDR3 runs 13 residues. Germline V lookup: CDR1 SGHVS, CDR2 FNYEAQ. The rearrangement links TRBV7-6 to TRBJ1-4, with D uncertain. The sequencing here drew on peripheral blood, taken more than 4 months after surgery. The TCR comes from a boy in the first two years of life with tuberous sclerosis and intractable seizures. Here the CDR3 DNA reads TGTGCCAGCAGCTTAGCAGCTAATGAAAAACTGTTTTTT. Protein: CASSLAANEKLFF.